Listed below are T cell receptor beta chains from one sample, sequenced in a study of cytomegalovirus exposure and HLA in healthy donors. The data were produced by immunoSEQ multiplex PCR, yet TCRdb's version contains in-frame clones alone and is incomplete. The sample yields about 180,000 clones, roughly 75% seen once. The sequencing sample was made of PBMCs. These receptors all stem from a female donor in good health and CMV-seronegative. The CDR3 runs from the conserved cysteine through the conserved F or W. A D gene is named only where the DNA matches it firmly. Not every row has a clone size; where given, it reads once, few, many or a size class.

V	D	size	J	DNA	CDR3
TRBV6-6	-	-	TRBJ1-4	TGTGCCAGCAGTTTGGGGAGGGGGAGCCATGATGAAAAACTGTTTTTT	CASSLGRGSHDEKLFF
TRBV5-1	-	-	TRBJ1-4	TGCGCCAGCAGCTCACGGGCAACTAATGAAAAACTGTTTTTT	CASSSRATNEKLFF
TRBV5-8	TRBD1	-	TRBJ2-7	TGTGCCAGCAGCCGACAGGGGATTACCTACGAGCAGTACTTC	CASSRQGITYEQYF
TRBV4-3	-	-	TRBJ1-4	TGCGCCAGCAGCCAGGCGCAGGGCGCAACTAATGAAAAACTGTTTTTT	CASSQAQGATNEKLFF
TRBV7-9	TRBD1	-	TRBJ1-2	TGTGCCAGCAGCTCGGACAGGGAAGGATATGGCTACACCTTC	CASSSDREGYGYTF
TRBV28	TRBD1	few	TRBJ2-7	TGTGCCAGCAGTTTCTCGGGACAGGCATCCTACGAGCAGTACTTC	CASSFSGQASYEQYF
TRBV7-2	TRBD2	-	TRBJ2-7	TGTGCCAGCAGCTTAGGCGGGGGGGGGCAGTACTTC	CASSLGGGGQYF
TRBV21-1	-	-	TRBJ1-1	TGTGCCAGCAGCAAAGCCGGCGGGGCTTCGAACACTGAAGCTTTCTTT	CASSKAGGASNTEAFF
TRBV7-8	-	-	TRBJ2-7	TGTGCCAGCAGCTTAGCTCTCTCCTACGAGCAGTACTTC	CASSLALSYEQYF
TRBV29-1	-	-	TRBJ2-1	TGCAGCGTCGAATCTTGGGGGGGCGTCGGTAATGAGCAGTTCTTC	CSVESWGGVGNEQFF
TRBV2	-	once	TRBJ2-5	TGTGCCAGCAGCGAGCTTGCAGGGGCCCAAGAGACCCAGTACTTC	CASSELAGAQETQYF
TRBV7-2	-	-	TRBJ2-3	TGTGCCAGCAGCTTAGCTCGGGAGGATACGCAGTATTTT	CASSLAREDTQYF
TRBV5-4	TRBD2	once	TRBJ2-3	TGTGCCAGCAGCTTGGCTAGCGGAGATACGCAGTATTTT	CASSLASGDTQYF
TRBV7-2	TRBD2	few	TRBJ2-4	TGTGCCAGCAGCGGGGGACTAGCGACACAAAACATTCAGTACTTC	CASSGGLATQNIQYF
TRBV5-1	TRBD2	once	TRBJ2-3	TGCGCCAGCAGGGCCGGGACTAGCGGCACAGATACGCAGTATTTT	CASRAGTSGTDTQYF
TRBV30	-	-	TRBJ1-5	TGTGCCTGGAGCGGCAGCCCGGGCCTCCAAGGGGGTCAGCCCCAGCATTTT	CAWSGSPGLQGGQPQHF
TRBV10-3	TRBD1	-	TRBJ2-5	TGTGCCATCAGTGGAGACAGGGAAGAGACCCAGTACTTC	CAISGDREETQYF
TRBV5-1	TRBD1	-	TRBJ2-1	TGCGCCAGCAGCTTGACAGGGGACTACAATGAGCAGTTCTTC	CASSLTGDYNEQFF
TRBV4-3	-	-	TRBJ2-5	TGCGCCAGCAGCCGCGGAACAGGTGCCGACCAAGAGACCCAGTACTTC	CASSRGTGADQETQYF
TRBV7-3	-	few	TRBJ1-1	TGTGCCAGCAGCCTTATTCCCGTACAGGGAGTCACTGAAGCTTTCTTT	CASSLIPVQGVTEAFF
TRBV25-1	TRBD2	-	TRBJ2-7	TGTGCCAGCAGCTCGACTAGCGGGTTACGCTCCTACGAGCAGTACTTC	CASSSTSGLRSYEQYF
TRBV7-2	-	-	TRBJ2-3	TGTGCCAGCAGCTTCAGGGGACCGAGCACAGATACGCAGTATTTT	CASSFRGPSTDTQYF
TRBV5-5	TRBD2	-	TRBJ2-5	TGTGCCAGCTACTTCACGGGAGGGGCCGAGACCCAGTACTTC	CASYFTGGAETQYF
TRBV9	-	-	TRBJ2-1	TGTGCCAGCAGCGTAGGGGGCCCTTTCAGGGCACGCTACAATGAGCAGTTCTTC	CASSVGGPFRARYNEQFF
TRBV7-2	-	-	TRBJ1-1	TGTGCCAGCAGCTTAGACGGAGGTCCCGCCCAAGCTTTCTTT	CASSLDGGPAQAFF
TRBV27	TRBD1	-	TRBJ2-1	TGTGCCAGCAGTTCTTGGGGACAGGGGGTGAATGATGGGCAGTTCTTC	CASSSWGQGVNDGQFF